This passage covers 10 T cell receptor beta chains from one sample sequenced in a study of response to subunit inactivated influenza vaccine. In TCRdb, the RT-PCR reads were re-called with MiXCR into one record per CDR3 protein. The sample includes 800,000 or so distinct CDR3 sequences, 21% of them seen just once. Specimen: PBMCs from blood, collected around 5 days after vaccination. All receptors come from a man between 45 and 60 years old who received an inactivated influenza vaccine.

This clonotype was seen a handful of times. The chain links TRBV2 to TRBJ1-2; D is perhaps TRBD1 (5 bases). CDR1 is SNHLY and CDR2 is FYNNEI in the germline V gene. V was clipped by 9 bases and J by 0 bases, with 11 bases between them. The CDR3 extends over 13 amino acids. The CDR3 region is CARLLGPNYGYTF. The CDR3, as DNA: TGTGCCAGACTATTGGGGCCTAACTATGGCTACACCTTC. The full variable domain, with the rest looked up from reference TRBV2 and TRBJ1-2, is EPEVTQTPSHQVTQMGQEVILRCVPISNHLYFYWYRQILGQKVEFLVSFYNNEISEKSEIFDDQFSVERPDGSNFTLKIRSTKLEDSAMYFCARLLGPNYGYTFGSGTRLTVV.

The chain joins TRBV13 to TRBJ2-1; D gene unclear. Per the germline V gene, CDR1 is PRHDT and CDR2 is FYEKMQ (reference sequence). With 5 bases removed from V and 6 bases from J, the gap between germline ends came to 14 bases. The CDR3 has 14 amino acids. The CDR3 DNA follows: TGTGCCAGCAGCCCACCGTCGGCTTTCAATGAGCAGTTCTTC. Translated, it gives CASSPPSAFNEQFF.

The chain couples TRBV5-1 to TRBJ2-7; the D gene could be TRBD1 or TRBD2 (5 bases each). Germline-derived CDR1 and CDR2 are SGHRS and YFSETQ. CDR3 length: 15 residues. V shed 3 bases and J shed 5 bases, with 18 bases lying between them. The CDR3 DNA reads TGCGCCAGCAGCTGGGGACCTGTTAAGGCCGACGAGCAGTACTTC. Protein: CASSWGPVKADEQYF.

This clonotype has more than one count but fewer than ten. CDR3: CAISAGGMEQFF. The CDR3, as DNA: TGTGCCATCAGTGCCGGGGGAATGGAGCAGTTCTTC. This sequence joins TRBV10-3 and TRBJ2-1; D may be TRBD2 (6 bases). Germline CDR1 ENHRY, CDR2 SYGVKD. V lost 4 bases, J lost 10 bases, and 11 bases lay in between. The CDR3 has 12 amino acids.

The rearrangement uses TRBV11-2 and TRBJ2-1; no definite D call. V was cut by 1 base and J by 1 base, with 14 bases left in between. The CDR3 length is 17 residues. Per the germline V gene, CDR1 is SGHAT and CDR2 is FQNNGV. In nucleotides, the CDR3 is TGTGCCAGCAGCTTAGGCGGAATAGGTGCTTCCTACAATGAGCAGTTCTTC. Amino acids: CASSLGGIGASYNEQFF. Filled out from reference TRBV11-2 and TRBJ2-1, the complete variable domain reads EAGVAQSPRYKIIEKRQSVAFWCNPISGHATLYWYQQILGQGPKLLIQFQNNGVVDDSQLPKDRFSAERLKGVDSTLKIQPAKLEDSAVYLCASSLGGIGASYNEQFFGPGTRLTVL.

The chain combines TRBV7-6 with TRBJ2-5; D is perhaps TRBD2 (6 bases). This CDR3 is 16 amino acids long. V was trimmed by 1 base and J by 5 bases, leaving 17 bases between them. Germline V gives CDR1 SGHVS, CDR2 FNYEAQ. The CDR3 loop reads CASSLVLTGGAETQYF. In nucleotides, the CDR3 is TGTGCCAGCAGCTTAGTCCTTACCGGGGGTGCGGAGACCCAGTACTTC.

The chain is built from TRBV9 and TRBJ1-1, with a tentative D call TRBD1 (5 bases). The CDR3 totals 14 residues. Germline loops: CDR1 SGDLS, CDR2 YYNGEE. The V end was cut by 5 bases, the J end by 1 base, with 12 bases between. Here the CDR3 reads CASRRAGANTEAFF. The CDR3 nucleotides are TGTGCCAGCAGGAGGGCTGGGGCGAACACTGAAGCTTTCTTT.

This clonotype appeared a few times. The J gene is TRBJ1-4, the V gene TRBV6-1; TRBD1 agrees at 9 bases. Trimming took 6 bases from V and 5 from J; bases not matched to a gene: 4. The CDR3 has 14 amino acids. CDR1 and CDR2 from the germline V gene are MNHNS and SASEGT. The CDR3 nucleotides are TGTGCCAGCAGGCAAACAGGGGGCAATGAAAAACTGTTTTTT. Translation: CASRQTGGNEKLFF.

The chain uses TRBV12-3 or TRBV12-4 and TRBJ2-2, with D possibly matching TRBD1 (6 bases). Trimming took 6 bases from V and 0 from J, leaving 20 bases between them. The CDR3 length is 18 residues. The CDR3 bases are TGTGCCAGCAGCCACGGATGGGGACACCCACCGAACACCGGGGAGCTGTTTTTT. It specifies CASSHGWGHPPNTGELFF.

This clonotype was picked up a small number of times. The chain is built from TRBV11-3 and TRBJ2-3, with D tentatively TRBD2 (5 bases). The CDR3 consists of 17 residues. Germline CDR1 reads SGHNT; CDR2 reads YENEEA. V dropped 5 bases and J dropped 2 bases, with 20 bases sitting between them. CDR3 in amino acids: CASSPALGGGSTDTQYF. CDR3 in DNA: TGTGCCAGCAGCCCTGCTCTTGGCGGAGGATCCACAGATACGCAGTATTTT. The whole variable domain, remainder taken from reference TRBV11-3 and TRBJ2-3, is EAGVVQSPRYKIIEKKQPVAFWCNPISGHNTLYWYLQNLGQGPELLIRYENEEAVDDSQLPKDRFSAERLKGVDSTLKIQPAELGDSAVYLCASSPALGGGSTDTQYFGPGTRLTVL.